The clone carrying this T cell receptor beta chain was seen a single time. The antigen is unknown. From the 5' RACE reads, TCRdb called clonotypes with MiXCR, one entry per CDR3 protein. The table includes hundreds of thousands of distinct CDR3 sequences, around an eighth detected once. The germline V gene encodes CDR1 SGHRS and CDR2 YFSETQ. Between the trimmed V and J ends, which lost 3 bases and 0 bases, there was a span of 6 bases. CDR3 size: 13 residues. These data come from a study of identical twins. Study-wide results and limits: Out-of-frame sharing of TCR alpha in monozygotic twins was underestimated by models. There was an excess of low generation probability in the out-of-frame alpha sequences that twins shared.

The sample also formed part of further work on yellow fever vaccine responses in identical twins.

The chain has TRBV5-1 and TRBJ2-5; D unresolved. This TCR came from a woman under 30 in good health. Sequencing was carried out using PBMCs. CDR3 in amino acids: CASSSTYQETQYF. CDR3 in DNA: TGCGCCAGCAGCTCCACGTACCAAGAGACCCAGTACTTC.